This T cell receptor beta chain was observed in a study of blood T cell repertoires in COVID-19. Sequencing used immunoSEQ multiplex PCR; TCRdb keeps in-frame clones, though not all of them. The sample shows roughly 84,000 clones, 65% to 85% of them seen only once. CDR1 is MNHEY and CDR2 is SVGAGI in the germline V gene. V shed 8 bases and J 3 bases; nucleotides not matched to a gene: 8. The CDR3 is 14 amino acids. Sequencing input: peripheral blood. This chain links TRBV6-5 with TRBJ2-7; 9 positions match TRBD1. The clonotype was recovered from a woman of 80 years or more with acute or convalescent COVID-19. The CDR3 nucleotides are TGTGCCAGCGTATCCCAGACAGGGGGCTACGAGCAGTACTTC. This encodes CASVSQTGGYEQYF.